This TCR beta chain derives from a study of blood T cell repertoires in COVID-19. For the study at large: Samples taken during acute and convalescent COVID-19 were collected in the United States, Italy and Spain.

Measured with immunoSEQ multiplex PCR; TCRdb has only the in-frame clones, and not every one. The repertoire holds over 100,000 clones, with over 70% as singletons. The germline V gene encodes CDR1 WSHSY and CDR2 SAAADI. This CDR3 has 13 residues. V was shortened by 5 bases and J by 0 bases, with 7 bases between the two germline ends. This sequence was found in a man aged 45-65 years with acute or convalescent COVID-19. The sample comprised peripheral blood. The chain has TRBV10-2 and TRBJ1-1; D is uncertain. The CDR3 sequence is CASSSTVNTEAFF. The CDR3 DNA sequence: TGCGCCAGCAGTTCCACGGTGAACACTGAAGCTTTCTTT.